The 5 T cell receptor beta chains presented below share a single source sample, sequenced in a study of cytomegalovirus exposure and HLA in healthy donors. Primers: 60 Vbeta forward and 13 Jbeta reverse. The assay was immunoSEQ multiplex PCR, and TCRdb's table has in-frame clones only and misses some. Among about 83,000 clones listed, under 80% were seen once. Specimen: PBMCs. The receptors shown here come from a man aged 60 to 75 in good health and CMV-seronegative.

The CDR3 DNA reads TGTGCCAGCAGCGTAGCGTTCGGGACAGGGTGGTACGAGCAGTACTTC. Translating it yields CASSVAFGTGWYEQYF. This sequence joins TRBV9 and TRBJ2-7, with TRBD1 identical over 9 bases. This CDR3 is 16 amino acids long. The V and J ends lost 0 bases and 4 bases, in that order; junction bases with no gene match: 8. Germline lookup yields CDR1 SGDLS and CDR2 YYNGEE. Based on the CDR3 plus reference TRBV9 and TRBJ2-7, the full variable domain is DSGVTQTPKHLITATGQRVTLRCSPRSGDLSVYWYQQSLDQGLQFLIQYYNGEERAKGNILERFSAQQFPDLHSELNLSSLELGDSALYFCASSVAFGTGWYEQYFGPGTRLTVT.

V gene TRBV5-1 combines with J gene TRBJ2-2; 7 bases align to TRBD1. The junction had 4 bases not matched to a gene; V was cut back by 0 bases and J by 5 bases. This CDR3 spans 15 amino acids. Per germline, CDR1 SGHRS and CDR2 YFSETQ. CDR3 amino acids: CASSLEGGRTGELFF. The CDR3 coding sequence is TGCGCCAGCAGCTTGGAAGGGGGCCGAACCGGGGAGCTGTTTTTT.

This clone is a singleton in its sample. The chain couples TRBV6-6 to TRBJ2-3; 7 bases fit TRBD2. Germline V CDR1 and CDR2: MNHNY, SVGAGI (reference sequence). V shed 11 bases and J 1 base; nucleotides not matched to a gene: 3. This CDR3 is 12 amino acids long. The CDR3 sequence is CAVGRGTDTQYF. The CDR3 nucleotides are TGTGCCGTTGGGAGGGGCACAGATACGCAGTATTTT.

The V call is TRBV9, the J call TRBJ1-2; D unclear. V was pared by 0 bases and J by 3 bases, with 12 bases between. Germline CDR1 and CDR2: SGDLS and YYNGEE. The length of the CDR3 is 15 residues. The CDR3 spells CASSVGQALYYGYTF. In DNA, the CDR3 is TGTGCCAGCAGCGTAGGGCAGGCCCTTTACTATGGCTACACCTTC.

In DNA form, the CDR3 reads TGCGCCAGCAGCTTCAGTTTGAACACTGAAGCTTTCTTT. It codes for CASSFSLNTEAFF. The chain is built from TRBV5-1 and TRBJ1-1; no definite D call. The CDR3 runs 13 residues. CDR1 SGHRS and CDR2 YFSETQ come from the germline V gene. V was shortened by 2 bases and J by 0 bases, with 5 bases between the two germline ends.